These 24 T cell receptor beta chains share one sample of origin, sequenced in a study of T cell repertoires in cytomegalovirus infection. TCRdb re-called the reads through MiXCR, storing one row per CDR3 protein. The sample yields 25,000 to 35,000 distinct CDR3 sequences, around 19% seen once. These receptors' antigens are unknown. Specimen: CD8+ T cells from cultured PBMCs, collected from culture after CMV antigen stimulation. These receptors were obtained from a human donor in good health (CMV status not recorded). Some clones in this sample may be carry-over from other donors' samples.

The chain employs TRBV7-9 and TRBJ2-7; D not certain. Trimming removed 2 bases from V and 3 bases from J, with 8 bases in between. Germline CDR1 is SEHNR and CDR2 is FQNEAQ (reference sequence). The CDR3 spans 13 residues. The CDR3 nucleotides read TGTGCCAGCAGCTTAAAAGATGGCTACGAGCAGTACTTC. It is translated as CASSLKDGYEQYF.

This clonotype was observed a handful of times. This rearrangement joins TRBV11-2 to TRBJ2-5; 10 bases are a match to TRBD1. V trimming: 6 bases; J trimming: 5 bases; junction bases outside the gene matches: 6. The V gene's germline CDR1 is SGHAT and CDR2 FQNNGV. This CDR3 is 14 amino acids long. The CDR3 region is CASRPGTGDETQYF. Written as DNA, the CDR3 is TGTGCCAGCAGGCCCGGGACAGGGGACGAGACCCAGTACTTC.

There are a few counts of this clonotype. The CDR3 loop is CASSDTGGDTEAFF. CDR3 bases: TGTGCCAGCAGTGACACAGGGGGAGACACTGAAGCTTTCTTT. J is TRBJ1-1 and V is TRBV25-1; 8 positions agree with TRBD1. Trimming removed 3 bases from V and 3 bases from J; junction bases left unmatched: 3. CDR1 MGHDK and CDR2 SYGVNS come from the germline V gene. CDR3 size: 14 residues.

This sequence joins TRBV25-1 and TRBJ1-2, with D unresolved. The germline CDR1 and CDR2 sequences are MGHDK and SYGVNS. V lost 4 bases to trimming and J lost 6 bases, with 3 bases between them. CDR3 length: 10 residues. CDR3 loop: CASSGDGYTF. The CDR3 region has the DNA TGTGCCAGCAGTGGCGATGGCTACACCTTC.

This clonotype was picked up a small number of times. This chain joins TRBV7-8 and TRBJ2-3; 7 positions agree with TRBD1. CDR1 is SGHVS, CDR2 FQNEAQ, per germline. Trimming took 6 bases from V and 4 from J; bases not matched to a gene: 7. The CDR3 covers 14 residues. The CDR3 protein is CASSLQGRSDTQYF. The CDR3 DNA follows: TGTGCCAGCAGTTTACAGGGGCGTTCAGATACGCAGTATTTT. The full variable domain, in which reference TRBV7-8 and TRBJ2-3 provide the parts outside the CDR3, is GAGVSQSPRYKVAKRGQDVALRCDPISGHVSLFWYQQALGQGPEFLTYFQNEAQLDKSGLPSDRFFAERPEGSVSTLKIQRTQQEDSAVYLCASSLQGRSDTQYFGPGTRLTVL.

The table lists this clonotype with many counts. This chain connects TRBV7-2 to TRBJ2-3; 9 bases are shared with TRBD1. The V gene end was trimmed by 1 base and the J gene end by 3 bases; junction bases not matched to a gene: 5. The CDR3 sequence is 16 residues long. The germline V gene encodes CDR1 SGHTA and CDR2 FQGNSA. CDR3 DNA: TGTGCCAGCAGCTTAGATCGTGGGACAGGGACAGATACGCAGTATTTT. Protein product: CASSLDRGTGTDTQYF.

The chain is built from TRBV5-8 and TRBJ1-1, with D maybe TRBD1 (6 bases). Germline V CDR1 and CDR2: SGHTS, YDEGEE. Between the trimmed V and J ends, which lost 3 bases and 1 base, there was a span of 10 bases. There are 14 residues in the CDR3. CDR3 sequence: CASSSGQTNTEAFF. The CDR3 DNA reads TGTGCCAGCAGCTCAGGACAGACGAACACTGAAGCTTTCTTT. Complete variable domain (other parts from reference TRBV5-8 and TRBJ1-1): EAGVTQSPTHLIKTRGQQATLRCSPISGHTSVYWYQQALGLGLQFLLWYDEGEERNRGNFPPRFSGRQFPNYSSELNVNALELEDSALYLCASSSGQTNTEAFFGQGTRLTVV.

The chain employs TRBV7-8 and TRBJ2-7; D not certain. This CDR3 is 14 amino acids long. V dropped 2 bases and J dropped 6 bases, with 14 bases sitting between them. From germline, CDR1 is SGHVS and CDR2 FQNEAQ. CDR3 DNA sequence: TGTGCCAGCAGCTTAAGGCCCACTGGCAGCGAGCAGTACTTC. Its translation is CASSLRPTGSEQYF.

The chain links TRBV7-6 to TRBJ1-1, with D possibly matching TRBD1 (5 bases). Germline CDR1 SGHVS, CDR2 FNYEAQ. Trimming removed 5 bases at V and 1 base at J, with 14 bases between. This CDR3 contains 15 residues. The CDR3 region is CASSPGGGGNTEAFF. In DNA, the CDR3 is TGTGCCAGCAGCCCCGGCGGGGGGGGGAACACTGAAGCTTTCTTT.

V usage is TRBV19 and J usage is TRBJ1-1; D gene ambiguous. The CDR3 totals 11 residues. V was clipped by 9 bases and J by 8 bases, with 13 bases between them. Germline lookup yields CDR1 LNHDA and CDR2 SQIVND (reference sequence). CDR3 sequence: CASRGPTEAFF. DNA for the CDR3: TGTGCCAGCAGAGGACCGACGGAAGCTTTCTTT.

This clonotype was picked up a small number of times. This chain uses TRBV27 with TRBJ2-3; tentatively, D is TRBD2 (6 bases). V shed 10 bases and J shed 8 bases, with 16 bases lying between them. The germline gives CDR1 MNHEY, CDR2 SMNVEV (reference sequence). CDR3 size: 12 residues. The CDR3 is CATGRTSGTQYF. The CDR3 region has the DNA TGTGCCACTGGGAGGACCTCTGGTACGCAGTATTTT.

This chain connects TRBV7-3 to TRBJ1-1; D gene uncertain. The V gene lost 5 bases and the J gene lost 4 bases, with 17 bases spanning the gap. CDR1 is SGHTA and CDR2 is FQGTGA in the germline V gene. The CDR3 covers 15 residues. CDR3 sequence (DNA): TGTGCCAGCAGCCCCACCCCCACAGCGAGCACTGAAGCTTTCTTT. Translation: CASSPTPTASTEAFF.

This clonotype came up a few times. The chain joins TRBV7-9 to TRBJ2-3; possibly TRBD2 for D (5 bases). V shed 4 bases and J shed 0 bases, with 11 bases lying between them. The germline gives CDR1 SEHNR, CDR2 FQNEAQ (reference sequence). The CDR3 has 15 amino acids. The CDR3 protein is CASSSLERSTDTQYF. As DNA, the CDR3 is TGTGCCAGCAGCTCCCTGGAGCGGAGCACAGATACGCAGTATTTT.

This clonotype was detected many times. This chain joins TRBV27 and TRBJ1-2; 10 bases fit TRBD1. The germline CDR1 and CDR2 sequences are MNHEY and SMNVEV (reference sequence). The V segment lost 2 bases and the J segment 8 bases; nucleotides outside the gene matches: 8. The CDR3 runs 15 residues. The CDR3 here is CASSLNKGQGHGYTF. The CDR3 DNA sequence: TGTGCCAGCAGTTTAAATAAGGGACAGGGGCACGGCTACACCTTC.

The chain employs TRBV6-2 or TRBV6-3 and TRBJ2-7; TRBD2 matches 8 bases. CDR1 MNHEY and CDR2 SVGEGT come from the germline V gene. J gave up 2 bases and V 8 bases, and 8 bases lay outside the gene matches. This CDR3 has 14 residues. CDR3 amino acids: CASSRLAPTYEQYF. CDR3 in DNA: TGTGCCAGCTCGAGACTAGCGCCGACCTACGAGCAGTACTTC.

The chain is built from TRBV2 and TRBJ2-3; possible D gene TRBD2, 6 bases. With 6 bases removed from V and 10 bases from J, the gap between germline ends came to 14 bases. The germline V gene has CDR1 SNHLY and CDR2 FYNNEI. CDR3 size: 12 residues. CDR3 sequence (DNA): TGTGCCAGCAGGGAGGGACTCCCTCCGCAGTATTTT. It is translated as CASREGLPPQYF.

This clonotype was observed a handful of times. The rearrangement uses TRBV6-6 and TRBJ1-5; no clear D. Deletions cut 4 bases from V and 7 bases from J, with 8 bases between. The CDR3 consists of 12 residues. Germline assignment: CDR1 MNHNY and CDR2 SVGAGI (reference sequence). CDR3 in DNA: TGTGCCAGCAGTTGGACGGGCCAGCCCCAGCATTTT. Translated: CASSWTGQPQHF.

Note on this clonotype: One end of the junction does not line up with germline, which may come from a read error. The CDR3 spells CDSNPGQGSYEQYF. The CDR3 coding sequence is TGTGACAGCAATCCGGGACAGGGTTCCTACGAGCAGTACTTC. V usage is TRBV6-5 and J usage is TRBJ2-7; 9 nucleotides match TRBD1. CDR3 length equals 14 residues. Per the germline V gene, CDR1 is MNHEY and CDR2 is SVGAGI.

CDR3 in DNA: TGTGCCAGCAGCTTAAATGACTACAATGAGCAGTTCTTC. Translating it yields CASSLNDYNEQFF. The chain couples TRBV7-3 to TRBJ2-1; D ambiguous. The V gene lost 1 base and the J gene lost 3 bases, with 4 bases spanning the gap. CDR3 length: 13 amino acids. Germline values: CDR1 SGHTA, CDR2 FQGTGA. Variable domain in full (rest from reference TRBV7-3 and TRBJ2-1): GAGVSQTPSNKVTEKGKYVELRCDPISGHTALYWYRQSLGQGPEFLIYFQGTGAADDSGLPNDRFFAVRPEGSVSTLKIQRTERGDSAVYLCASSLNDYNEQFFGPGTRLTVL.

The rearrangement links TRBV11-2 to TRBJ1-1, with D perhaps matching TRBD1 (5 bases). Per the germline V gene, CDR1 is SGHAT and CDR2 is FQNNGV. V gave up 5 bases and J gave up 6 bases, with 13 bases separating them. The CDR3 loop spans 13 amino acids. In nucleotides, the CDR3 is TGTGCCAGCAGCCTGGGGACCGTATCTGAAGCTTTCTTT. As protein: CASSLGTVSEAFF.

In this sample, this clonotype turned up a few times. The rearrangement links TRBV11-2 to TRBJ2-1, with D hard to call. In germline, CDR1 is SGHAT, CDR2 FQNNGV. The CDR3 is 14 amino acids. V was shortened by 5 bases and J by 2 bases, with 10 bases between the two germline ends. The CDR3: CASSAGGAYNEQFF. CDR3 coding DNA: TGTGCCAGCAGCGCCGGTGGGGCCTACAATGAGCAGTTCTTC. Drawing the rest from reference TRBV11-2 and TRBJ2-1, the complete variable domain is EAGVAQSPRYKIIEKRQSVAFWCNPISGHATLYWYQQILGQGPKLLIQFQNNGVVDDSQLPKDRFSAERLKGVDSTLKIQPAKLEDSAVYLCASSAGGAYNEQFFGPGTRLTVL.

V gene TRBV7-2 combines with J gene TRBJ2-3, with TRBD2 matching 8 bases. The CDR3 extends over 15 amino acids. The V segment lost 5 bases and the J segment 5 bases; nucleotides outside the gene matches: 9. Germline values: CDR1 SGHTA, CDR2 FQGNSA. The CDR3 protein is CASSATSGRGDTQYF. Written as DNA, the CDR3 is TGTGCCAGCAGCGCCACGAGCGGGAGAGGAGATACGCAGTATTTT.

In this sample, this clonotype turned up many times. The CDR3 DNA reads TGTGCCAGCAGCCAAGAAGGGGAGATCACTGAAGCTTTCTTT. This encodes CASSQEGEITEAFF. The rearrangement links TRBV4-2 to TRBJ1-1; a possible D gene is TRBD1 (5 bases). Germline CDR1 and CDR2: LGHNA and YNFKEQ. The CDR3 length is 14 residues. With 0 bases removed from V and 4 bases from J, the gap between germline ends came to 9 bases.

This clonotype occurred a few times. The chain has TRBV2 and TRBJ2-3; perhaps TRBD1 as D (7 bases). CDR1 is SNHLY and CDR2 is FYNNEI in the germline V gene. The ends were cut back, 11 bases at V and 5 bases at J, with 14 bases in the middle. This CDR3 has 12 residues. CDR3 coding DNA: TGTGCCGGAGGGGGCGCCGTAGATACGCAGTATTTT. This encodes CAGGGAVDTQYF.